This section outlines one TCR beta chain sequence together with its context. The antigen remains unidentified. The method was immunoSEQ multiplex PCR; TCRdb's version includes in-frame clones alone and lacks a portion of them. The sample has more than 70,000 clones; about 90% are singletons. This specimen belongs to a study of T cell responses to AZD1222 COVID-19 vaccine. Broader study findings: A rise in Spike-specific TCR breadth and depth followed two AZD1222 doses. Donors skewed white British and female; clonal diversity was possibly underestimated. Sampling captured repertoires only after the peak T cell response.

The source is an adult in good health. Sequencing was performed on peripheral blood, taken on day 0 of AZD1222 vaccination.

DNA for the CDR3: TGTGCCAGCAGTTACTTGGCCGACTATGGCTACACCTTC. It specifies CASSYLADYGYTF. The chain joins TRBV6-5 to TRBJ1-2; D is uncertain. The CDR3 length is 13 residues. Germline CDR1 reads MNHEY; CDR2 reads SVGAGI. Trimming stripped 1 base from V and 3 bases from J, with 6 bases between.